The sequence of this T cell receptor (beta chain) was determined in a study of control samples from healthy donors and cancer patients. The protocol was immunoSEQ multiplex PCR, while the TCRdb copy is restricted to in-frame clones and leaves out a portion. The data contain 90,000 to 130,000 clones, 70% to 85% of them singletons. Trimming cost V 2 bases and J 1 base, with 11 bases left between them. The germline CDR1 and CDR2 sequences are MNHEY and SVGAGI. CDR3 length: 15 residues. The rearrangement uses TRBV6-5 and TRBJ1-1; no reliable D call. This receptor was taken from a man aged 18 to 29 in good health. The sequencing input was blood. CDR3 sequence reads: CASSYRAVGNTEAFF. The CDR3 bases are TGTGCCAGCAGTTACAGGGCCGTGGGGAACACTGAAGCTTTCTTT.